The 32 T cell receptor beta chains in this list originate from one sample, sequenced in a study of cytomegalovirus exposure and HLA in healthy donors. Method: immunoSEQ multiplex PCR; TCRdb's copy keeps in-frame clones and lacks some. The repertoire holds about 360,000 clones, roughly 85% seen once, with roughly 0.75% in the top ten. Material for sequencing was PBMCs. The receptor source for this set is a woman aged 18-29 years in good health and CMV-seronegative.

The chain couples TRBV27 to TRBJ1-2; D is undetermined. The CDR3 extends over 11 amino acids. CDR1 MNHEY and CDR2 SMNVEV come from the germline V gene (reference sequence). Trimming pared 8 bases from V and 6 bases from J, leaving 10 bases between. The CDR3 coding sequence is TGTGCCAGCCTTGCCGAGGATGGCTACACCTTC. It codes for CASLAEDGYTF.

The chain has TRBV27 and TRBJ2-1, with D perhaps matching TRBD2 (5 bases). Germline values: CDR1 MNHEY, CDR2 SMNVEV (reference sequence). CDR3 size: 14 residues. Trimming removed 4 bases from V and 5 bases from J, with 12 bases in between. CDR3 nucleotides: TGTGCCAGCAGTTCCGGACTGGGAAACAATGAGCAGTTCTTC. As protein: CASSSGLGNNEQFF.

V and J are TRBV9 and TRBJ2-7; D is possibly TRBD2 (5 bases). Germline V gene lookup returns CDR1 SGDLS and CDR2 YYNGEE. CDR3 length: 12 amino acids. With 10 bases removed from V and 3 bases from J, the gap between germline ends came to 14 bases. Here the CDR3 reads CAGTRRDYEQYF. CDR3 nucleotides: TGTGCCGGTACTAGGAGAGACTACGAGCAGTACTTC.

The chain links TRBV28 to TRBJ1-1; 9 positions match TRBD1. Germline CDR1 MDHEN, CDR2 SYDVKM. V gave up 6 bases and J gave up 4 bases; unmatched junction bases: 9. There are 15 residues in the CDR3. This CDR3 reads CASRLRDREGTEAFF. The CDR3 region has the DNA TGTGCCAGCAGGCTCCGGGACAGGGAAGGCACTGAAGCTTTCTTT.

The genes are TRBV30 and TRBJ1-1; D ambiguous. The V end lost 1 base, the J end lost 4 bases, and 19 bases lay between the germline ends. The CDR3 sequence is 16 residues long. Germline V gene data show CDR1 as GTSNPN and CDR2 as SVGIG (reference sequence). CDR3 DNA: TGTGCCTGGAGTGCGTGGGTCCTGGGCCGGGGCACTGAAGCTTTCTTT. Translating it yields CAWSAWVLGRGTEAFF.

The chain is built from TRBV28 and TRBJ2-7, with 13 bases that match TRBD2. This CDR3 has 18 amino acids. The junction had 13 bases not matched to a gene; V was cut back by 6 bases and J by 2 bases. The germline V gene encodes CDR1 MDHEN and CDR2 SYDVKM. The CDR3 is CASSQAGTSGVYAYEQYF. In DNA form, the CDR3 reads TGTGCCAGCAGCCAAGCCGGGACTAGCGGGGTCTACGCCTACGAGCAGTACTTC.

The chain employs TRBV5-4 and TRBJ2-1; 7 bases map to TRBD2. V dropped 6 bases and J dropped 3; count of bases not matched to a gene: 6. This CDR3 comprises 14 residues. Germline lookup yields CDR1 SGHNT and CDR2 YYREEE (reference sequence). DNA for the CDR3: TGTGCCAGCACCGGACTAGGACACTACAATGAGCAGTTCTTC. Residues: CASTGLGHYNEQFF.

The V call is TRBV2, the J call TRBJ2-1, with 14 nucleotides matching TRBD2. The length of the CDR3 is 19 residues. Per the germline V gene, CDR1 is SNHLY and CDR2 is FYNNEI. V shed 4 bases, J shed 0 bases, and the junction held 8 bases outside the gene matches. This CDR3 is CASSGGLAGDISSYNEQFF. CDR3 nucleotide sequence: TGTGCCAGCAGTGGGGGACTAGCGGGGGACATCAGCTCCTACAATGAGCAGTTCTTC.

V usage is TRBV7-9 and J usage is TRBJ2-4; D remains unclear. The V end lost 1 base, the J end lost 0 bases, and 10 bases lay between the germline ends. The CDR3 has 16 residues. Germline CDR1 is SEHNR and CDR2 is FQNEAQ (reference sequence). The CDR3 reads CASSLDLLGAKNIQYF. CDR3 in DNA: TGTGCCAGCAGCTTAGACCTCCTAGGAGCCAAAAACATTCAGTACTTC. The full variable domain, its missing parts supplied by reference TRBV7-9 and TRBJ2-4, is DTGVSQNPRHKITKRGQNVTFRCDPISEHNRLYWYRQTLGQGPEFLTYFQNEAQLEKSRLLSDRFSAERPKGSFSTLEIQRTEQGDSAMYLCASSLDLLGAKNIQYFGAGTRLSVL.

The rearrangement links TRBV15 to TRBJ2-7, with D possibly TRBD1 on 5 matching bases. The CDR3 has 15 amino acids. The germline gives CDR1 LNHNV, CDR2 YYDKDF (reference sequence). V was trimmed by 5 bases and J by 3 bases, leaving 17 bases between them. The CDR3 protein is CATSVTGEPYYEQYF. Here the CDR3 DNA reads TGTGCCACCAGCGTCACAGGTGAACCTTACTACGAGCAGTACTTC.

The CDR3 protein is CSVELRETFF. For the CDR3, the DNA is TGCAGCGTTGAGTTAAGGGAGACTTTCTTT. The chain is built from TRBV29-1 and TRBJ1-1; unclear D gene. CDR1 and CDR2 from the germline V gene are SQVTM and ANQGSEA. Deletions cut 3 bases from V and 12 bases from J, with 11 bases between. The CDR3 consists of 10 residues.

The chain combines TRBV27 with TRBJ1-4; D unclear. Germline V gene data show CDR1 as MNHEY and CDR2 as SMNVEV (reference sequence). CDR3 length: 17 residues. V gave up 2 bases and J gave up 0 bases, with 13 bases separating them. The CDR3 here is CASSLVFPRATNEKLFF. The CDR3 DNA reads as TGTGCCAGCAGTTTAGTCTTTCCTCGAGCAACTAATGAAAAACTGTTTTTT.

The chain is built from TRBV5-5 and TRBJ1-6; weak D call: TRBD1 (6 bases). CDR1 is SGHKS, CDR2 YYEKEE, per germline (reference sequence). This CDR3 has 17 amino acids. Trimming cost V 0 bases and J 10 bases, with 20 bases left between them. CDR3 residues: CASSLDGSGGRNSPLHF. The DNA for the CDR3 is TGTGCCAGCAGCTTGGACGGAAGCGGGGGGCGGAACTCACCCCTCCACTTT.

The chain carries TRBV9 and TRBJ2-1; 11 positions agree with TRBD2. The CDR3 extends over 16 amino acids. CDR1 is SGDLS and CDR2 is YYNGEE in the germline V gene. J gave up 9 bases and V 0 bases, and 8 bases lay outside the gene matches. CDR3 sequence (DNA): TGTGCCAGCAGCGTAGTAGGTAGCGGGAGGGCTGCTGAGCAGTTCTTC. Its translation is CASSVVGSGRAAEQFF.

The chain is built from TRBV14 and TRBJ1-2; tentatively, D is TRBD1 (5 bases). The length of the CDR3 is 16 residues. Trimming shortened V by 0 bases and J by 3 bases, and 14 bases separated the two germline ends. The germline V gene encodes CDR1 SGHDN and CDR2 FVKESK. CDR3: CASSQDPTAAHYGYTF. The CDR3 coding sequence is TGTGCCAGCAGCCAAGATCCGACAGCCGCCCACTATGGCTACACCTTC.

The chain employs TRBV2 and TRBJ1-2; D gene uncertain. CDR1 and CDR2 from the germline V gene are SNHLY and FYNNEI. CDR3 length: 12 residues. Trimming stripped 4 bases from V and 14 bases from J, with 17 bases between. The CDR3 DNA reads TGTGCCAGCAGTGTCGAGGGAAGGGCAGGTACCTTC. Protein product: CASSVEGRAGTF.

This clone was recorded once. V is TRBV15 and J is TRBJ1-2; D remains ambiguous. The CDR3 sequence is 16 residues long. CDR1 and CDR2 (germline): LNHNV, YYDKDF (reference sequence). With 0 bases removed from V and 3 bases from J, the gap between germline ends came to 14 bases. The CDR3 sequence: CATSRDLASGHYGYTF. Written as DNA, the CDR3 is TGTGCCACCAGCAGAGATCTAGCGTCAGGACACTATGGCTACACCTTC.

This chain links TRBV11-2 with TRBJ2-3; possible D gene TRBD1, 7 bases. The germline CDR1 and CDR2 sequences are SGHAT and FQNNGV. The CDR3 totals 16 residues. V was shortened by 2 bases and J by 4 bases, with 16 bases between the two germline ends. The CDR3 sequence is CASSLSGGSWPDTQYF. The CDR3 bases are TGTGCCAGCAGCTTATCAGGGGGGTCATGGCCAGATACGCAGTATTTT.

This chain uses TRBV5-5 with TRBJ2-7, with 9 bases matching TRBD1. V lost 5 bases, J lost 2 bases, and 11 bases stayed unmatched. Per germline, CDR1 SGHKS and CDR2 YYEKEE (reference sequence). CDR3 length: 16 amino acids. CDR3 in DNA: TGTGCCAGCAGTTTGAGGGTGGGACAGGGTACCTACGAGCAGTACTTC. Translating gives CASSLRVGQGTYEQYF.

This chain joins TRBV27 and TRBJ1-1, with 7 bases lining up with TRBD1. J lost 5 bases, V lost 5 bases, and 8 bases had no gene match. In germline, CDR1 is MNHEY, CDR2 SMNVEV (reference sequence). The CDR3 covers 14 residues. The CDR3 loop is CASSLRQGWTEAFF. CDR3 DNA: TGTGCCAGCAGTCTGAGACAGGGATGGACTGAAGCTTTCTTT.

V and J are TRBV15 and TRBJ1-2, with 9 bases that match TRBD1. Losses at the gene ends were 1 base for V and 2 bases for J; bases not matched to a gene: 2. Germline-derived CDR1 and CDR2 are LNHNV and YYDKDF (reference sequence). CDR3 length: 15 amino acids. CDR3 sequence: CATSRGDRDNYGYTF. CDR3 DNA sequence: TGTGCCACCAGCAGAGGGGACAGGGACAACTATGGCTACACCTTC. The full variable domain, with the rest looked up from reference TRBV15 and TRBJ1-2, is DAMVIQNPRYQVTQFGKPVTLSCSQTLNHNVMYWYQQKSSQAPKLLFHYYDKDFNNEADTPDNFQSRRPNTSFCFLDIRSPGLGDTAMYLCATSRGDRDNYGYTFGSGTRLTVV.

This rearrangement joins TRBV11-2 to TRBJ1-1; 8 nucleotides line up with TRBD1. Trimming cost V 3 bases and J 2 bases; bases outside gene matches: 5. The V gene's germline CDR1 is SGHAT and CDR2 FQNNGV. The CDR3 sequence is 15 residues long. The CDR3 protein is CASSFSTGVNTEAFF. DNA for the CDR3: TGTGCCAGCAGCTTCTCGACAGGGGTAAACACTGAAGCTTTCTTT.

J is TRBJ2-6 and V is TRBV19, with 7 bases fitting TRBD1. The CDR3 runs to 16 residues. CDR1 is LNHDA, CDR2 SQIVND, per germline (reference sequence). V dropped 6 bases and J dropped 1; count of bases not matched to a gene: 6. The CDR3 protein is CASSTLTGSGANVLTF. The CDR3 DNA is TGTGCCAGTAGCACCCTGACAGGGTCTGGGGCCAACGTCCTGACTTTC.

V usage is TRBV6-5 and J usage is TRBJ1-1, with D unresolved. Germline CDR1 MNHEY, CDR2 SVGAGI. Trimming removed 0 bases from V and 1 base from J, with 6 bases in between. The CDR3 is 14 amino acids. The CDR3 DNA reads TGTGCCAGCAGTTACTCATTTCGGAACACTGAAGCTTTCTTT. It is translated as CASSYSFRNTEAFF.

V is TRBV29-1 and J is TRBJ1-1; D gene ambiguous. Deletions cut 7 bases from V and 1 base from J, with 13 bases between. The CDR3 covers 13 residues. Germline V gene sequence: CDR1 SQVTM, CDR2 ANQGSEA. The CDR3 spells CSAVALGNTEAFF. CDR3 nucleotides: TGCAGCGCGGTCGCCCTTGGGAACACTGAAGCTTTCTTT.

The chain combines TRBV6-5 with TRBJ2-7, with 10 positions matching TRBD2. CDR1 is MNHEY, CDR2 SVGAGI, per germline. This CDR3 has 15 residues. The trim removed 0 bases at V and 6 bases at J, leaving 5 bases unmatched. CDR3 protein: CASSYSASGSGEQYF. CDR3 nucleotides: TGTGCCAGCAGTTACTCAGCTAGCGGGAGCGGCGAGCAGTACTTC.

This rearrangement joins TRBV6-5 to TRBJ1-1; 11 bases are shared with TRBD1. The CDR3 extends over 16 amino acids. Germline CDR1 and CDR2: MNHEY and SVGAGI. J gave up 5 bases and V 2 bases, and 7 bases lay outside the gene matches. The CDR3 DNA sequence: TGTGCCAGCAGTTACGGGACAGGGGGAAGGGGAACTGAAGCTTTCTTT. It codes for CASSYGTGGRGTEAFF.

This clone was detected a few times. This rearrangement joins TRBV19 to TRBJ2-6; TRBD2 is a possible D gene (6 bases). Germline CDR1 and CDR2: LNHDA and SQIVND (reference sequence). V lost 4 bases and J 0 bases, leaving 10 bases between the germline ends. The CDR3 has 16 residues. Here the CDR3 DNA reads TGTGCCAGTAGTAGGGAAGCGGGCTCTGGGGCCAACGTCCTGACTTTC. As protein: CASSREAGSGANVLTF.

The J gene is TRBJ1-6, the V gene TRBV9, with D tentatively TRBD1 (6 bases). Per germline, CDR1 SGDLS and CDR2 YYNGEE. The length of the CDR3 is 14 residues. V dropped 4 bases and J dropped 9 bases, with 14 bases sitting between them. The CDR3 loop is CASSIDQGSSPLHF. As DNA, the CDR3 is TGTGCCAGCAGCATTGACCAGGGGAGTTCACCCCTCCACTTT.

The chain links TRBV19 to TRBJ2-1; TRBD2 agrees at 10 bases. The CDR3 is 17 residues long. The germline V gene encodes CDR1 LNHDA and CDR2 SQIVND (reference sequence). Losses at the gene ends were 1 base for V and 1 base for J; bases not matched to a gene: 4. Written as DNA, the CDR3 is TGTGCCAGTAGTATAGTGCAGCGGGAGGGATCCTACAATGAGCAGTTCTTC. Amino acid sequence: CASSIVQREGSYNEQFF.

The chain employs TRBV6-5 and TRBJ1-2; 7 bases map to TRBD1. This CDR3 has 13 amino acids. The germline V gene encodes CDR1 MNHEY and CDR2 SVGAGI. After removal of 5 bases from V and 8 bases from J, the junction contained 8 bases not matched to a gene. The CDR3 DNA reads TGTGCCAGCAGTGAAACCGGGACAGACGGCTACACCTTC. Its translation: CASSETGTDGYTF.

The rearrangement joins TRBV9 to TRBJ2-7; D possibly corresponds to TRBD1 (6 bases). Trimming stripped 4 bases from V and 3 bases from J, with 14 bases between. The CDR3 runs to 14 residues. Germline V gene lookup returns CDR1 SGDLS and CDR2 YYNGEE. CDR3 in amino acids: CASSIGDKNYEQYF. CDR3 coding DNA: TGTGCCAGCAGCATCGGGGACAAGAACTACGAGCAGTACTTC.